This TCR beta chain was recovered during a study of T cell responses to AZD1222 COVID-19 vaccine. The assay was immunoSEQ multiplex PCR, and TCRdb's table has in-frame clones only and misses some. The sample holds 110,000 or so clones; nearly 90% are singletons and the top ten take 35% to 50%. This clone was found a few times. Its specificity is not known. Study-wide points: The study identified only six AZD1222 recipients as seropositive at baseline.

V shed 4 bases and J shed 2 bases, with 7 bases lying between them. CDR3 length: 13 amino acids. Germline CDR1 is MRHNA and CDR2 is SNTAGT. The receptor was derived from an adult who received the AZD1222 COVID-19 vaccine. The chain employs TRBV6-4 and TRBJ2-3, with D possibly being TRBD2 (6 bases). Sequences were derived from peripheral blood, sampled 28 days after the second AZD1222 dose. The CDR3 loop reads CASSAGDTDTQYF. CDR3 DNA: TGTGCCAGCAGTGCGGGAGACACAGATACGCAGTATTTT.